This section outlines one TCR beta chain sequence together with its context. Between the trimmed V and J ends, which lost 0 bases and 5 bases, there was a span of 2 bases. The CDR3 extends over 12 amino acids. Germline CDR1 reads SGDLS; CDR2 reads YYNGEE. Unique molecular identifiers (one per individual cDNA molecule) were attached. One entry per CDR3 protein, called by TCRdb with MiXCR from the 5' RACE reads. The data contain approximately 66,000 distinct CDR3 sequences, around 12% of them singletons. This specimen belongs to a study of early T cells in non-severe SARS-CoV-2 infection. What was sequenced was whole blood. This receptor was taken from an adult who was a healthcare worker with PCR-confirmed SARS-CoV-2 infection or an uninfected control (not recorded which). The chain is built from TRBV9 and TRBJ2-2, with D unresolved. CDR3: CASSVGTGELFF. DNA for the CDR3: TGTGCCAGCAGCGTAGGTACCGGGGAGCTGTTTTTT.